This T cell receptor (beta chain) was observed in a study of Tregs in tolerant kidney transplant recipients. The CDR3 is made up of 12 amino acids. The germline V gene has CDR1 MGHDK and CDR2 SYGVNS. The germline V and J ends were trimmed by 1 base and 8 bases, with 8 bases remaining between them. Findings and limits, study-wide: This study did not directly address biological reproducibility. The small number of patients limits these findings pending further validation.

Note on this clone: As yet, its antigen is unknown.

Unstimulated Tregs (CD4+CD25+CD127-) and CD4+CD25- non-Tregs were sorted from PBMCs. Measured with immunoSEQ multiplex PCR; TCRdb has only the in-frame clones, and not every one. Among tens of thousands of clones, around nine tenths were seen once, and the ten largest hold 4.5% to 5%. The receptor comes from a human donor in good health. The sample consisted of CD8+ T cells from blood. The chain carries TRBV25-1 and TRBJ1-1; the D is unclear. The CDR3 DNA sequence: TGTGCCAGCAGTGAATTCGGGGTAGAAGCTTTCTTT. This sequence encodes CASSEFGVEAFF. The full variable domain, completed using reference TRBV25-1 and TRBJ1-1, is EADIYQTPRYLVIGTGKKITLECSQTMGHDKMYWYQQDPGMELHLIHYSYGVNSTEKGDLSSESTVSRIRTEHFPLTLESARPSHTSQYLCASSEFGVEAFFGQGTRLTVV.